The clone carrying this T cell receptor beta chain was seen just once. Using immunoSEQ multiplex PCR, the repertoire was profiled, and TCRdb retains in-frame clones only, with some absent. Of 80,000 to 100,000 clones in the sample, roughly 91% were seen once. Losses at the gene ends were 4 bases for V and 6 bases for J; bases not matched to a gene: 4. Germline values: CDR1 SGHTA, CDR2 FQGNSA. The CDR3 totals 15 residues. The data belong to a study of T cell changes during pregnancy in multiple sclerosis. The sample here was peripheral blood, taken after pregnancy. The receptor was derived from a female donor in good health, enrolled as a control in a pregnancy study. The chain recombines TRBV7-2 with TRBJ2-1, with 12 bases matching TRBD2. CDR3 residues: CASSSSSGGANEQFF. CDR3 sequence (DNA): TGTGCCAGCAGCTCTTCTAGCGGGGGGGCCAATGAGCAGTTCTTC.